Listed below are T cell receptor beta chains from one sample, sequenced in a study of T cells in Graves' hyperthyroidism and ophthalmopathy. TCRdb passed the multiplex PCR reads through MiXCR, listing each CDR3 protein once. The table shows about 360,000 distinct CDR3 sequences, with 13% occurring only once. The sequenced sample consisted of blood. The receptor set was obtained from a woman aged 18-29 years with Graves' hyperthyroidism. CDR3s include the opening cysteine and the closing phenylalanine or tryptophan. D genes are given only for firm matches. Clone size is stated in some rows and not others, as once, few, many or a class when expanded.

j_gene: TRBJ1-4; d_gene: TRBD1; v_gene: TRBV28; abundance: many; CDR3aa: CASSFGTGRDEKLFF; CDR3nt: TGTGCCAGCAGTTTCGGGACAGGAAGGGATGAAAAACTGTTTTTT
j_gene: TRBJ2-6; d_gene: -; v_gene: TRBV6-1; abundance: few; CDR3aa: CASSPAGQSHSGANVLTF; CDR3nt: TGTGCCAGCAGTCCAGCGGGACAGTCTCACTCTGGGGCCAACGTCCTGACTTTC
j_gene: TRBJ2-7; d_gene: TRBD1; v_gene: TRBV20-1; abundance: many; CDR3aa: CSANRDRGEYEQYF; CDR3nt: TGCAGTGCTAACCGGGACAGGGGGGAGTACGAGCAGTACTTC
j_gene: TRBJ1-1; d_gene: TRBD1; v_gene: TRBV19; abundance: -; CDR3aa: CASSMTSTGRTEAFF; CDR3nt: TGTGCCAGTAGTATGACCTCGACAGGGCGCACTGAAGCTTTCTTT
j_gene: TRBJ1-5; d_gene: -; v_gene: TRBV7-2; abundance: many; CDR3aa: CASSSTFGGTQHF; CDR3nt: TGTGCCAGCAGCTCGACCTTCGGGGGTACCCAGCATTTT
j_gene: TRBJ1-5; d_gene: -; v_gene: TRBV12-3/TRBV12-4; abundance: -; CDR3aa: CASSRQRDQPQHF; CDR3nt: TGTGCCAGCAGTCGACAGAGGGACCAGCCCCAGCATTTT
j_gene: TRBJ2-7; d_gene: TRBD2; v_gene: TRBV27; abundance: many; CDR3aa: CASKGLARLSYEQYF; CDR3nt: TGTGCCAGCAAGGGACTAGCGCGTCTATCCTACGAGCAGTACTTC
j_gene: TRBJ2-2; d_gene: TRBD1; v_gene: TRBV18; abundance: few; CDR3aa: CASSPTGGENTGELFF; CDR3nt: TGTGCCAGCTCACCGACAGGGGGCGAGAACACCGGGGAGCTGTTTTTT
j_gene: TRBJ2-1; d_gene: -; v_gene: TRBV20-1; abundance: many; CDR3aa: CSARDPRDSYNEQFF; CDR3nt: TGCAGTGCTAGAGATCCGCGGGACTCCTACAATGAGCAGTTCTTC
j_gene: TRBJ2-7; d_gene: TRBD1; v_gene: TRBV28; abundance: many; CDR3aa: CASSLGAGEGQGSEQYF; CDR3nt: TGTGCCAGCAGTTTAGGTGCAGGGGAGGGACAGGGATCCGAGCAGTACTTC
j_gene: TRBJ2-7; d_gene: TRBD1; v_gene: TRBV19; abundance: many; CDR3aa: CASSARDRDEQYF; CDR3nt: TGTGCCAGTAGTGCCCGGGACAGGGACGAGCAGTACTTC
j_gene: TRBJ2-4; d_gene: -; v_gene: TRBV20-1; abundance: many; CDR3aa: CSASIVGGRAKNIQYF; CDR3nt: TGCAGTGCTAGCATTGTCGGGGGTCGCGCCAAAAACATTCAGTACTTC
j_gene: TRBJ2-6; d_gene: -; v_gene: TRBV20-1; abundance: -; CDR3aa: CSATTGPRANVLTF; CDR3nt: TGCAGTGCTACAACGGGACCAAGGGCCAACGTCCTGACTTTC
j_gene: TRBJ1-5; d_gene: TRBD1; v_gene: TRBV7-2; abundance: many; CDR3aa: CASSLRTLGQGRQPQHF; CDR3nt: TGTGCCAGCAGCTTAAGGACCCTTGGACAGGGAAGGCAGCCCCAGCATTTT
j_gene: TRBJ2-1; d_gene: TRBD1; v_gene: TRBV5-4; abundance: -; CDR3aa: CASSPQNTGGEQFF; CDR3nt: TGTGCCAGCAGCCCCCAGAATACAGGGGGTGAGCAGTTCTTC
j_gene: TRBJ2-1; d_gene: -; v_gene: TRBV6-1; abundance: many; CDR3aa: CASRTGVLAYNEQFF; CDR3nt: TGTGCCAGCAGAACCGGCGTGTTGGCCTACAATGAGCAGTTCTTC
j_gene: TRBJ1-4; d_gene: -; v_gene: TRBV5-1; abundance: -; CDR3aa: CASSFEGEKLFF; CDR3nt: TGCGCCAGCAGTTTTGAGGGCGAAAAACTGTTTTTT
j_gene: TRBJ1-1; d_gene: TRBD1; v_gene: TRBV20-1; abundance: -; CDR3aa: CSARPGTGGTEAFF; CDR3nt: TGCAGTGCTAGACCTGGGACAGGGGGCACTGAAGCTTTCTTT
j_gene: TRBJ2-7; d_gene: -; v_gene: TRBV5-8; abundance: many; CDR3aa: CASSLKGRGYEQYF; CDR3nt: TGTGCCAGCAGCTTGAAAGGCAGGGGCTACGAGCAGTACTTC
j_gene: TRBJ1-1; d_gene: -; v_gene: TRBV27; abundance: many; CDR3aa: CASSLGTRVNTEAFF; CDR3nt: TGTGCCAGCAGTTTAGGTACCAGGGTGAACACTGAAGCTTTCTTT
j_gene: TRBJ1-3; d_gene: -; v_gene: TRBV27; abundance: few; CDR3aa: CASSFRQPSGNTIYF; CDR3nt: TGTGCCAGCAGTTTCCGGCAGCCCTCTGGAAACACCATATATTTT
j_gene: TRBJ2-1; d_gene: -; v_gene: TRBV4-1; abundance: many; CDR3aa: CASSQEGAISSYNEQFF; CDR3nt: TGCGCCAGCAGCCAAGAAGGGGCCATTAGCTCCTACAATGAGCAGTTCTTC
j_gene: TRBJ2-1; d_gene: TRBD1; v_gene: TRBV19; abundance: few; CDR3aa: CASSIEAGGLFYNEQFF; CDR3nt: TGTGCCAGTAGTATCGAAGCAGGGGGTCTCTTCTACAATGAGCAGTTCTTC
j_gene: TRBJ2-5; d_gene: -; v_gene: TRBV10-3; abundance: many; CDR3aa: CAISDLQTGQETQYF; CDR3nt: TGTGCCATCAGTGATCTGCAAACAGGACAAGAGACCCAGTACTTC
j_gene: TRBJ1-2; d_gene: TRBD1; v_gene: TRBV2; abundance: many; CDR3aa: CASRTTGGGGYTF; CDR3nt: TGTGCCAGCAGAACGACAGGGGGCGGTGGCTACACCTTC
j_gene: TRBJ2-2; d_gene: TRBD1; v_gene: TRBV6-1; abundance: few; CDR3aa: CASGNGTGRRAGELFF; CDR3nt: TGTGCCAGCGGGAACGGGACAGGAAGAAGGGCCGGGGAGCTGTTTTTT
j_gene: TRBJ2-1; d_gene: -; v_gene: TRBV6-1; abundance: many; CDR3aa: CASKDLGVNEQFF; CDR3nt: TGTGCCAGCAAAGACCTGGGGGTCAATGAGCAGTTCTTC
j_gene: TRBJ2-1; d_gene: -; v_gene: TRBV20-1; abundance: many; CDR3aa: CSARDANSYNEQFF; CDR3nt: TGCAGTGCTAGAGACGCAAATTCCTACAATGAGCAGTTCTTC
j_gene: TRBJ1-3; d_gene: -; v_gene: TRBV12-3/TRBV12-4; abundance: many; CDR3aa: CASSLVAGKAWNTIYF; CDR3nt: TGTGCCAGCAGTTTAGTCGCAGGGAAGGCTTGGAACACCATATATTTT
j_gene: TRBJ1-4; d_gene: TRBD1; v_gene: TRBV5-6; abundance: -; CDR3aa: CASSQEQGYNEKLFF; CDR3nt: TGTGCCAGCAGCCAAGAACAGGGGTATAATGAAAAACTGTTTTTT
j_gene: TRBJ2-7; d_gene: TRBD2; v_gene: TRBV2; abundance: many; CDR3aa: CASRGLAGGKYEQYF; CDR3nt: TGTGCCAGCAGGGGGCTAGCGGGGGGGAAATACGAGCAGTACTTC
j_gene: TRBJ2-2; d_gene: TRBD1; v_gene: TRBV19; abundance: few; CDR3aa: CASSITGTVNTGELFF; CDR3nt: TGTGCCAGTAGTATTACCGGGACAGTGAACACCGGGGAGCTGTTTTTT
j_gene: TRBJ1-1; d_gene: -; v_gene: TRBV2; abundance: many; CDR3aa: CASGWREAFF; CDR3nt: TGTGCCAGCGGCTGGAGGGAAGCTTTCTTT
j_gene: TRBJ2-1; d_gene: -; v_gene: TRBV10-3; abundance: few; CDR3aa: CAIYSGGRGLSNYNEQFF; CDR3nt: TGTGCCATCTATTCTGGAGGCAGGGGCCTCTCCAACTACAATGAGCAGTTCTTC
j_gene: TRBJ1-3; d_gene: -; v_gene: TRBV12-3/TRBV12-4; abundance: -; CDR3aa: CASSSVSSGNTIYF; CDR3nt: TGTGCCAGCAGCTCGGTGAGCTCTGGAAACACCATATATTTT